The rows below give T cell receptor beta chains drawn from one sample of a study of healthy donors' naive CD4 and CD8 T cells. TCRdb fed the reads into MiXCR, producing one record per CDR3 protein. Among around 200,000 distinct CDR3 sequences listed, around three quarters were seen once. Sequencing used naive CD4+ and CD8+ T cells sorted from blood, pooled from several donors. These receptors were collected from a pool of human donors in good health; the sample pools cells from several healthy donors. The CDR3 runs from the conserved cysteine through the conserved F or W.

len: 13; v_gene: TRBV6-5; CDR3aa: CASSYVSTDTQYF
len: 12; v_gene: TRBV29-1; CDR3aa: CSVSGQDNEQFF
len: 18; v_gene: TRBV12-3/TRBV12-4; CDR3aa: CASRHITQAFYSNQPQHF
len: 13; v_gene: TRBV30; CDR3aa: CAWSVPTTYGYTF
len: 14; v_gene: TRBV4-3; CDR3aa: CASSQGYMINEQFF
len: 15; v_gene: TRBV6-5; CDR3aa: CASNTKGSLGEPQHF
len: 19; v_gene: TRBV14; CDR3aa: CASSQDTLAGSSGANVLTF
len: 14; v_gene: TRBV29-1; CDR3aa: CSVRLAGDYNEQFF
len: 14; v_gene: TRBV29-1; CDR3aa: CSVTLSEAYNEQFF
len: 16; v_gene: TRBV19; CDR3aa: CASNQGLAGATDTQYF
len: 15; v_gene: TRBV10-3; CDR3aa: CAISEPRWQVDGYTF
len: 14; v_gene: TRBV6-5; CDR3aa: CASSRFRGADTQYF
len: 14; v_gene: TRBV29-1; CDR3aa: CSVPTGTGSYEQYF
len: 13; v_gene: TRBV5-4; CDR3aa: CASNKQGLDEQFF
len: 13; v_gene: TRBV20-1; CDR3aa: CSAGKPDYYGYTF
len: 14; v_gene: TRBV11-2; CDR3aa: CASSPWTEQETQYF
len: 19; v_gene: TRBV6-5; CDR3aa: CASSYSMRQPYISWAGYTF
len: 12; v_gene: TRBV18; CDR3aa: CASSGPGTEAFF
len: 12; v_gene: TRBV6-5; CDR3aa: CASSRDRYGYTF
len: 11; v_gene: TRBV29-1; CDR3aa: CSVRQGNEQYF
len: 20; v_gene: TRBV25-1; CDR3aa: CASSELVASGGHSSYNEQFF
len: 14; v_gene: TRBV29-1; CDR3aa: CSVEDQEVNTEAFF
len: 11; v_gene: TRBV29-1; CDR3aa: CSVGGQTEAFF
len: 13; v_gene: TRBV29-1; CDR3aa: CSVEKGGAGEQFF
len: 13; v_gene: TRBV10-3; CDR3aa: CAISTGTTYEQYF
len: 16; v_gene: TRBV29-1; CDR3aa: CSVYSGRAVSGNEQFF
len: 13; v_gene: TRBV29-1; CDR3aa: CSVEGLAYNEQFF
len: 14; v_gene: TRBV19; CDR3aa: CASSATGRNAEAFF
len: 11; v_gene: TRBV6-6; CDR3aa: CASILDRGYTF
len: 14; v_gene: TRBV29-1; CDR3aa: CSAELAEIYNEQFF
len: 13; v_gene: TRBV29-1; CDR3aa: CSVEDPIYYEQYF
len: 15; v_gene: TRBV6-5; CDR3aa: CASSRGQGRVDTQYF
len: 12; v_gene: TRBV29-1; CDR3aa: CSALAGYETQYF
len: 11; v_gene: TRBV12-3/TRBV12-4; CDR3aa: CASSLGEKLFF
len: 14; v_gene: TRBV20-1; CDR3aa: CSARGVASNQPQHF
len: 15; v_gene: TRBV12-3/TRBV12-4; CDR3aa: CASRAAGANTGELFF
len: 13; v_gene: TRBV29-1; CDR3aa: CSVGGTLNTEAFF
len: 16; v_gene: TRBV10-3; CDR3aa: CAISERTNTGNTEAFF
len: 14; v_gene: TRBV6-5; CDR3aa: CASSLLAGTDTQYF
len: 13; v_gene: TRBV29-1; CDR3aa: CSVDAGGFYEQYF
len: 15; v_gene: TRBV6-2/TRBV6-3; CDR3aa: CASSSSGRARHEQFF